This T cell receptor (beta chain) was sequenced during a study of blood T cell repertoires in COVID-19. Study details: COVID-19 samples, acute and convalescent, were from the United States, Italy and Spain. PBMCs, B-cell-depleted T cells, or T cells were the source of the cDNA or gDNA that made up the material.

Authors' processing steps: Nucleated cell counts were estimated from reference gene primer amplification. The table came from immunoSEQ multiplex PCR; TCRdb's copy has only in-frame clones and leaves some out. The V and J calls and clone size come from that table; D and trimming were worked out from the DNA. The data hold about 78,000 clones, with approximately 89% observed a single time. The junction had 4 bases not matched to a gene; V was cut back by 4 bases and J by 6 bases. This CDR3 has 13 amino acids. The V gene's germline CDR1 is SGHDT and CDR2 YYEEEE. The source of this sequence is a man aged 45-65 years with active or convalescent COVID-19. Sequencing used peripheral blood. The J gene is TRBJ2-3, the V gene TRBV5-6; 8 bases align to TRBD1. The CDR3 DNA is TGTGCCAGCAGCCGGAGACAGGGGGATACGCAGTATTTT. This encodes CASSRRQGDTQYF.